The T cell receptor (beta chain) described here comes from a study of blood T cell repertoires in COVID-19. At the level of the study: Sites in the United States, Italy and Spain provided acute and convalescent COVID-19 samples. The cDNA or gDNA used as material had been derived from T cells, B-cell-depleted T cells, or PBMCs.

With V trimmed by 4 bases and J by 4 bases, 7 bases remained unmatched. This CDR3 is 16 amino acids long. Germline-derived CDR1 and CDR2 are SGHRS and YFSETQ. Original processing methods: Using reference gene primer amplification, nucleated cell counts were estimated. Measured with immunoSEQ multiplex PCR; TCRdb has only the in-frame clones, and not every one. V, J and clone size reflect that table, while D and trimming were determined from the DNA. The sample carries 170,000 or so clones, 86% recorded once. The genes are TRBV5-1 and TRBJ2-1, with 11 bases aligning to TRBD2. This clonotype originated in a man aged 50-59 years with active or convalescent COVID-19. Sequencing input: peripheral blood. CDR3 protein: CASSPNLAGGYNEQFF. The CDR3 coding sequence is TGCGCCAGCAGCCCGAACCTAGCGGGGGGATACAATGAGCAGTTCTTC.